The T cell receptor beta chain described here comes from a study of CD8 T cells in Susac syndrome. Negative isolation yielded CD8+ and CD4+ T cells; FACS enriched TEMRA cells. Germline V lookup: CDR1 SNHLY, CDR2 FYNNEI. V trimming: 3 bases; J trimming: 3 bases; junction bases outside the gene matches: 4. The CDR3 runs 14 residues. Reverse transcription of roughly 0.45 to 1 ug RNA was performed with random hexamers. TCRdb used MiXCR to reprocess the immunoSEQ multiplex PCR reads, holding one entry per CDR3 protein. In the table there are 100,000 to 150,000 distinct CDR3 sequences, 80% to 95% of which are singletons.

The chain links TRBV2 to TRBJ2-5; the match to TRBD1 covers 7 bases. This clonotype originated in a human donor with multiple sclerosis. Sequenced sample: CD8+ T cells from PBMCs. The CDR3, as DNA: TGTGCCAGCAGTGAGACGGGACAGAAAGAGACCCAGTACTTC. Translation gives CASSETGQKETQYF. The full variable domain, rest sourced from reference TRBV2 and TRBJ2-5, is EPEVTQTPSHQVTQMGQEVILRCVPISNHLYFYWYRQILGQKVEFLVSFYNNEISEKSEIFDDQFSVERPDGSNFTLKIRSTKLEDSAMYFCASSETGQKETQYFGPGTRLLVL.